Following are 14 T cell receptor beta chains from one sample sequenced in a study of T cell responses to AZD1222 COVID-19 vaccine. The data were produced by immunoSEQ multiplex PCR, yet TCRdb's version contains in-frame clones alone and is incomplete. The sample lists more than 110,000 clones; just under 95% were seen once. This material consisted of peripheral blood, taken on day 0 of AZD1222 vaccination. These receptors all come from an adult in good health.

This chain uses TRBV6-5 with TRBJ1-2; the D is unclear. CDR1 and CDR2 from the germline V gene are MNHEY and SVGAGI. Trimming pared 5 bases from V and 4 bases from J, leaving 14 bases between. There are 14 residues in the CDR3. The CDR3 loop is CASSPDSSGYGYTF. The CDR3 DNA is TGTGCCAGCAGTCCCGATAGTTCAGGCTATGGCTACACCTTC.

The V and J genes are TRBV6-2 or TRBV6-3 and TRBJ1-2, with D unresolved. CDR3 length equals 12 residues. Trimming took off 1 base at V and 7 bases at J, with 7 bases between the two ends. Per germline, CDR1 MNHEY and CDR2 SVGEGT. The CDR3 DNA sequence: TGTGCCAGCAGTTACTATAGGAGTGGCTACACCTTC. It specifies CASSYYRSGYTF.

The chain recombines TRBV11-2 with TRBJ1-2; D possibly corresponds to TRBD1 (6 bases). This CDR3 region has 16 residues. Germline CDR1 SGHAT, CDR2 FQNNGV. Trimming shortened V by 4 bases and J by 3 bases, and 18 bases separated the two germline ends. CDR3 region: CASSSPGGLYDYGYTF. CDR3 in DNA: TGTGCCAGCAGCTCTCCCGGGGGGCTTTACGACTATGGCTACACCTTC. Combining the CDR3 with reference TRBV11-2 and TRBJ1-2 gives the whole variable domain EAGVAQSPRYKIIEKRQSVAFWCNPISGHATLYWYQQILGQGPKLLIQFQNNGVVDDSQLPKDRFSAERLKGVDSTLKIQPAKLEDSAVYLCASSSPGGLYDYGYTFGSGTRLTVV.

The chain recombines TRBV6-6 with TRBJ2-5; 8 bases match TRBD2. CDR1 and CDR2 from the germline V gene are MNHNY and SVGAGI (reference sequence). Trimming removed 2 bases from V and 3 bases from J; junction bases left unmatched: 2. The CDR3 runs to 14 residues. This CDR3 reads CASSYHGGEETQYF. In DNA form, the CDR3 reads TGTGCCAGCAGTTACCACGGGGGGGAAGAGACCCAGTACTTC.

This sequence joins TRBV28 and TRBJ2-7, with D tentatively TRBD1 or TRBD2 (5 bases each). Germline assignment: CDR1 MDHEN and CDR2 SYDVKM. V lost 5 bases and J 2 bases, leaving 13 bases between the germline ends. The CDR3 covers 14 residues. CDR3 nucleotide sequence: TGTGCCAGCAGTGCCCGGGACGGCCCCTACGAGCAGTACTTC. Protein: CASSARDGPYEQYF.

This sequence joins TRBV15 and TRBJ2-1; 12 bases match TRBD2. CDR1 and CDR2 (germline): LNHNV, YYDKDF (reference sequence). This CDR3 has 19 residues. V was clipped by 3 bases and J by 8 bases; unmatched bases: 17. The CDR3 DNA is TGTGCCACCAGCAGCTGGACAGGGGAGACTAGCGGGAGAATAGATGAGCAGTTCTTC. As protein: CATSSWTGETSGRIDEQFF.

The V call is TRBV28, the J call TRBJ1-4, with D unclear. V was pared by 6 bases and J by 8 bases, with 19 bases between. CDR3 length: 15 amino acids. Germline V gives CDR1 MDHEN, CDR2 SYDVKM. In DNA, the CDR3 is TGTGCCAGCAGCAGAGGAGCAGCGAGGAGAGAAAAACTGTTTTTT. Amino acid sequence: CASSRGAARREKLFF. The variable domain in full, completed from reference TRBV28 and TRBJ1-4, reads DVKVTQSSRYLVKRTGEKVFLECVQDMDHENMFWYRQDPGLGLRLIYFSYDVKMKEKGDIPEGYSVSREKKERFSLILESASTNQTSMYLCASSRGAARREKLFFGSGTQLSVL.

The chain uses TRBV24-1 and TRBJ1-5; D gene ambiguous. Trimming stripped 5 bases from V and 5 bases from J, with 12 bases between. The germline V gene has CDR1 KGHDR and CDR2 SFDVKD. This CDR3 has 14 amino acids. The CDR3 loop reads CATSAPGRDQPQHF. CDR3 DNA sequence: TGTGCCACCAGTGCCCCGGGTAGGGATCAGCCCCAGCATTTT.

The gene calls are TRBV6-5 and TRBJ1-1; D is ambiguous. V was clipped by 5 bases and J by 0 bases, with 7 bases between them. This CDR3 contains 13 residues. Per germline, CDR1 MNHEY and CDR2 SVGAGI. The CDR3: CASSLTLNTEAFF. DNA of the CDR3: TGTGCCAGCAGTCTGACCCTGAACACTGAAGCTTTCTTT.

The chain combines TRBV10-3 with TRBJ2-7, with 7 bases fitting TRBD2. CDR3 length: 17 residues. V shed 3 bases, J shed 6 bases, and the junction held 17 bases outside the gene matches. CDR1 and CDR2 (germline): ENHRY, SYGVKD. CDR3 region: CAISDGVSGAHFGEQYF. The CDR3 DNA reads as TGTGCCATCAGTGATGGAGTGAGCGGGGCCCATTTTGGCGAGCAGTACTTC.

This chain joins TRBV4-1 and TRBJ1-5, with no clear D. The V and J ends lost 4 bases and 7 bases respectively, with 11 bases between them. In germline, CDR1 is MGHRA, CDR2 YSYEKL. The CDR3 extends over 13 amino acids. This CDR3 reads CASSPRMGQPQHF. The CDR3 DNA reads TGCGCCAGCAGCCCTAGAATGGGACAGCCCCAGCATTTT.

This chain joins TRBV5-4 and TRBJ2-1, with 7 bases matching TRBD1. The CDR3 length is 15 residues. Germline trimming cut 4 bases from V and 4 bases from J; bases unmatched to any gene: 8. Germline loops: CDR1 SGHNT, CDR2 YYREEE (reference sequence). The chain's CDR3 is CASSRDSKLYNEQFF. The CDR3 nucleotides read TGTGCCAGCAGCCGGGACAGTAAACTATACAATGAGCAGTTCTTC.

The chain combines TRBV28 with TRBJ1-5; 7 nucleotides agree with TRBD1. J was trimmed by 6 bases and V by 2 bases; bases with no gene match: 7. This CDR3 region has 15 residues. Germline CDR1 and CDR2: MDHEN and SYDVKM. CDR3 nucleotides: TGTGCCAGCAGTTTAGGACAGGTCGTGAGTCAGCCCCAGCATTTT. This codes for CASSLGQVVSQPQHF.

The gene calls are TRBV6-6 and TRBJ2-5, with no clear D. V gave up 7 bases and J gave up 5 bases, with 14 bases separating them. Germline lookup yields CDR1 MNHNY and CDR2 SVGAGI (reference sequence). The CDR3 sequence is 13 residues long. CDR3 nucleotide sequence: TGTGCCAGCACTTTAGGGTCTCCGGAGACCCAGTACTTC. Amino acid sequence: CASTLGSPETQYF.